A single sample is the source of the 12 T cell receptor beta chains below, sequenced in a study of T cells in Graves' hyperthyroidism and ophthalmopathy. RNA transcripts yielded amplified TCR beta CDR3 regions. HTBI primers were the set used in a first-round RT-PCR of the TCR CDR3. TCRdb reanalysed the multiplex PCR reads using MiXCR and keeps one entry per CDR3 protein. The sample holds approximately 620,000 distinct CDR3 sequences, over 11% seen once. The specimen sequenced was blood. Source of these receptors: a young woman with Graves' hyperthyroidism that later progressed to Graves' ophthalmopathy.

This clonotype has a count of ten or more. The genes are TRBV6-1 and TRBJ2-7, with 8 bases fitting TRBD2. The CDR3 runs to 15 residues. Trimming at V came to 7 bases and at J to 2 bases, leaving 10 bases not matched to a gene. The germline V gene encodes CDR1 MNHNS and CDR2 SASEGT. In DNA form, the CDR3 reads TGTGCCAGCACCTCGAACGGGGGGGTTACCTACGAGCAGTACTTC. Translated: CASTSNGGVTYEQYF.

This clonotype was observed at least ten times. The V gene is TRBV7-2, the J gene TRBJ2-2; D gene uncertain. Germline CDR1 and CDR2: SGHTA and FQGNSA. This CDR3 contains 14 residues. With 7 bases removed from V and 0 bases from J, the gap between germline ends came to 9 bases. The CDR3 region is CASTWVANTGELFF. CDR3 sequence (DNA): TGTGCCAGCACGTGGGTGGCGAACACCGGGGAGCTGTTTTTT.

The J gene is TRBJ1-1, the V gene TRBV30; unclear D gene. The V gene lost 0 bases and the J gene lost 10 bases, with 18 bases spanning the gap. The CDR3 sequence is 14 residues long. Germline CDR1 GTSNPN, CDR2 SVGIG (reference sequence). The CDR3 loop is CAWSVSGPHDGAFF. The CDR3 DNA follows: TGTGCCTGGAGTGTAAGTGGGCCCCACGATGGAGCTTTCTTT.

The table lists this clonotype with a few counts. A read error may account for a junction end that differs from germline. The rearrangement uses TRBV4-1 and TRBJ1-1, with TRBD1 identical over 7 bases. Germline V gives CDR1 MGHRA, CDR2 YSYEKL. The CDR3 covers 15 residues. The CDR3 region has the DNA TGCGCCAGCAGCCAATGGAGGGGGCAAGGCACTGAAGCTTTATTT. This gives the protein CASSQWRGQGTEALF.

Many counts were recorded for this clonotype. The CDR3 bases are TGTGCCAGCAGTTCCGCCTCCGGGGAGCAGTACTTC. Translating gives CASSSASGEQYF. The chain is built from TRBV6-1 and TRBJ2-7; D is unresolved. Trimming took off 5 bases at V and 7 bases at J, with 12 bases between the two ends. The CDR3 is 12 residues long. Germline loops: CDR1 MNHNS, CDR2 SASEGT.

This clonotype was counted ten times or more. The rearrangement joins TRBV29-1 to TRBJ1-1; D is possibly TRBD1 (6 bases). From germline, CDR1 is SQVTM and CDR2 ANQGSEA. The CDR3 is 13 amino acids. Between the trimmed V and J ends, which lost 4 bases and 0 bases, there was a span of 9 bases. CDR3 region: CSVGGAMNTEAFF. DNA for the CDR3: TGCAGCGTTGGGGGGGCCATGAACACTGAAGCTTTCTTT.

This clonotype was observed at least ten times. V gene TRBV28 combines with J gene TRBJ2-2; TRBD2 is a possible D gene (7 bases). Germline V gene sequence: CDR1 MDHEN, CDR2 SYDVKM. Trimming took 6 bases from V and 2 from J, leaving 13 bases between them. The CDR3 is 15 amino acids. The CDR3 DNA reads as TGTGCCAGCAGCCCTGCGGGGGCTAACACCGGGGAGCTGTTTTTT. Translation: CASSPAGANTGELFF. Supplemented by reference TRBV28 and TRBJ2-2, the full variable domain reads DVKVTQSSRYLVKRTGEKVFLECVQDMDHENMFWYRQDPGLGLRLIYFSYDVKMKEKGDIPEGYSVSREKKERFSLILESASTNQTSMYLCASSPAGANTGELFFGEGSRLTVL.

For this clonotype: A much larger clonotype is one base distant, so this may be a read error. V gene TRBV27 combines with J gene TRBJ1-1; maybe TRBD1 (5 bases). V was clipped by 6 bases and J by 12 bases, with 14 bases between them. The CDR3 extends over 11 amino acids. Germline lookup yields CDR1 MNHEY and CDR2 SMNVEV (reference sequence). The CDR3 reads CASRHQGPTFF. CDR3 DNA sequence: TGTGCCAGCAGACACCAGGGTCCGACTTTCTTT.

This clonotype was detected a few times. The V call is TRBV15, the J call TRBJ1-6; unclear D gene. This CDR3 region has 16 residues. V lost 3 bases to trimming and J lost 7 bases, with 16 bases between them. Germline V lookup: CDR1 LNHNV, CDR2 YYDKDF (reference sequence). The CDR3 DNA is TGTGCCACCAGCAGGCGGTTACAGAACCTGAATTCACCCCTCCACTTT. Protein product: CATSRRLQNLNSPLHF.

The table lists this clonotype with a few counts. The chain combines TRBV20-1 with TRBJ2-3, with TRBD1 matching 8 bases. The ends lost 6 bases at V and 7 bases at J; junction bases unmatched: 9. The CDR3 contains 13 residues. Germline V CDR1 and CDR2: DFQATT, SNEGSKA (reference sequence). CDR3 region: CSAGTGDLNTQYF. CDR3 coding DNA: TGCAGTGCCGGGACAGGCGACCTGAATACGCAGTATTTT.

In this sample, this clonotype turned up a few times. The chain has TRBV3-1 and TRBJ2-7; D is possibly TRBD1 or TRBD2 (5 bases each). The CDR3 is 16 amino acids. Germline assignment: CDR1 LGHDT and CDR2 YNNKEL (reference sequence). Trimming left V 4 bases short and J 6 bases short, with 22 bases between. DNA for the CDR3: TGTGCCAGCAGCCCTAGGATAGTTTCACTTGGGGGCGAGCAGTACTTC. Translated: CASSPRIVSLGGEQYF.

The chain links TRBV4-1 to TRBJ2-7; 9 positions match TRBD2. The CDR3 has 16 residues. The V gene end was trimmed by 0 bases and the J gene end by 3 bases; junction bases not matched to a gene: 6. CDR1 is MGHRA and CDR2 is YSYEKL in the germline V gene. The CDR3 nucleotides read TGCGCCAGCAGCCAAGAAATCCCTAGCGGGATCTACGAGCAGTACTTC. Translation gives CASSQEIPSGIYEQYF.